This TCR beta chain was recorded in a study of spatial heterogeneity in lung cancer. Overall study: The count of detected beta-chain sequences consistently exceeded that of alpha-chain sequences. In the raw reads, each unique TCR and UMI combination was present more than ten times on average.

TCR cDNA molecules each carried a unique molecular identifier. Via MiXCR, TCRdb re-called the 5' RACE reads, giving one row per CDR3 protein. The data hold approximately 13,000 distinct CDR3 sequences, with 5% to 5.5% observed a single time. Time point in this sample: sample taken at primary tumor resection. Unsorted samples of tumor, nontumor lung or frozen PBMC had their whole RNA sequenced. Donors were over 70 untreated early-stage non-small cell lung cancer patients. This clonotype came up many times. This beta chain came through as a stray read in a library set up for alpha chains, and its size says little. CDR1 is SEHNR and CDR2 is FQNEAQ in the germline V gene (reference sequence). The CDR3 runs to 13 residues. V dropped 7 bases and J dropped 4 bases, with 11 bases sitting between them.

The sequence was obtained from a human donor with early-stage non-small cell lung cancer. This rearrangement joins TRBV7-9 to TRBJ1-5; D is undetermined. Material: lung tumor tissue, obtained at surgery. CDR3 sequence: CASTAAGNQPQHF. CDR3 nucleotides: TGTGCCAGCACCGCGGCGGGAAATCAGCCCCAGCATTTT.